Described below is a single T cell receptor (beta chain) sequence and its context. Researchers amplified the TCR beta CDR3 regions from RNA transcripts. The study used the HTBI primer set for a first-round RT-PCR of the TCR CDR3. Each CDR3 protein is one row after TCRdb ran MiXCR on the multiplex PCR reads. The table has about 300,000 distinct CDR3 sequences, roughly 20% seen once. Disease duration was under 3 months in the ophthalmopathy patients, who also had a Clinical Activity Score of at least 3 and a NOSPECS grade of at least 4. Out of over 9 ml of fresh peripheral blood came the PBMCs. This sample stems from a study of T cells in Graves' hyperthyroidism and ophthalmopathy. Trimming pared 3 bases from V and 7 bases from J, leaving 14 bases between. Germline-derived CDR1 and CDR2 are SGDLS and YYNGEE. CDR3 length: 13 amino acids.

The sequence derives from a middle-aged man with Graves' ophthalmopathy. The rearrangement joins TRBV9 to TRBJ2-7; maybe TRBD2 (5 bases). Sequencing was done on a sample of blood. The CDR3 loop is CASSARGFQEQYF. The CDR3 region has the DNA TGTGCCAGCAGCGCCAGAGGGTTTCAGGAGCAGTACTTC. Full variable domain (remainder filled in from reference TRBV9 and TRBJ2-7): DSGVTQTPKHLITATGQRVTLRCSPRSGDLSVYWYQQSLDQGLQFLIQYYNGEERAKGNILERFSAQQFPDLHSELNLSSLELGDSALYFCASSARGFQEQYFGPGTRLTVT.